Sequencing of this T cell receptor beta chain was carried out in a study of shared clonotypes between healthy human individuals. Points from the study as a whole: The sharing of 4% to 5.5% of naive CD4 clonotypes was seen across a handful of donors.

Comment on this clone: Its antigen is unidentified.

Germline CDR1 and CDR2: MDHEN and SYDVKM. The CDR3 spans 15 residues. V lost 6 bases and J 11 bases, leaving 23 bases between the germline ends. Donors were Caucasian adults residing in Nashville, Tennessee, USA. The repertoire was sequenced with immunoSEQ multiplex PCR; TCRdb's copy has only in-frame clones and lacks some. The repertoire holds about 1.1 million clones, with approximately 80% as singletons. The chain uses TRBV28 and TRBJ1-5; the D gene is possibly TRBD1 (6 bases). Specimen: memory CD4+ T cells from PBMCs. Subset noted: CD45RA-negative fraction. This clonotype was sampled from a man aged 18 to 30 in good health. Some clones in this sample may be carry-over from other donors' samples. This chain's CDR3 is CASSLGGQIQRAQHF. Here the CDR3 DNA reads TGTGCCAGCAGCCTAGGCGGACAGATTCAAAGGGCCCAGCATTTT.